Listed below are T cell receptor beta chains from one sample, sequenced in a study of OX40 agonist ivuxolimab in advanced cancers. This table comes from immunoSEQ multiplex PCR, and its TCRdb copy is limited to in-frame clones, with some not included. Among fewer than 55,000 clones, roughly four fifths were seen once, and the ten largest hold around 0.7%. Sequencing used CD4+ or CD8+ T cells sorted from blood, obtained in a trial of the OX40 agonist ivuxolimab. The receptor source for this set is an adult with an advanced solid tumor such as melanoma, head and neck, liver or kidney cancer. Both conserved end residues are part of each CDR3. D genes are given only for firm matches. Only part of the rows carry a size: once, few, many, or a class if the clone is expanded.

TRBD1	.	TRBV19	TRBJ2-5	CASSNTGGETQYF	TGTGCCAGTAGTAATACAGGGGGAGAGACCCAGTACTTC
.	.	TRBV15	TRBJ2-7	CATSREPTHEQYF	TGTGCCACCAGCAGAGAACCGACGCACGAGCAGTACTTC
TRBD2	few	TRBV28	TRBJ2-3	CASSLPLTGGDTQYF	TGTGCCAGCAGTTTGCCTCTCACGGGGGGGGATACGCAGTATTTT
.	.	TRBV19	TRBJ1-2	CASSIGQPNYGYTF	TGTGCCAGTAGTATCGGGCAGCCTAACTATGGCTACACCTTC
.	.	TRBV6-1	TRBJ2-1	CASIPDRADNEQFF	TGTGCCAGCATACCGGACAGAGCAGACAATGAGCAGTTCTTC
.	.	TRBV15	TRBJ2-5	CATSPEKVQQETQYF	TGTGCCACCAGCCCAGAGAAGGTACAGCAAGAGACCCAGTACTTC
TRBD1	once	TRBV6-5	TRBJ1-6	CASRTGGRSNSPLHF	TGTGCCAGCAGGACAGGGGGGCGATCTAATTCACCCCTCCACTTT
.	.	TRBV5-1	TRBJ2-3	CASSLQMGGGTDTQYF	TGCGCCAGCAGCTTGCAAATGGGGGGCGGCACAGATACGCAGTATTTT
.	.	TRBV2	TRBJ2-2	CASSTENTGELFF	TGTGCCAGCAGTACCGAGAACACCGGGGAGCTGTTTTTT
TRBD1	.	TRBV2	TRBJ2-7	CASSEATGQSYEQYF	TGTGCCAGCAGTGAAGCGACGGGACAGAGCTACGAGCAGTACTTC
.	.	TRBV29-1	TRBJ1-4	CSIQLGLEKLFF	TGCAGCATTCAACTTGGTCTCGAAAAACTGTTTTTT
.	.	TRBV10-2	TRBJ1-4	CASSDSQGSGKLFF	TGCGCCAGCAGTGACAGTCAGGGGAGCGGAAAACTGTTTTTT
TRBD1	.	TRBV5-1	TRBJ1-6	CASSPSTSGQGGNSPLHF	TGCGCCAGCAGCCCCTCCACCAGCGGACAGGGAGGCAATTCACCCCTCCACTTT
.	.	TRBV5-1	TRBJ2-5	CASSLEAGGGGLKTQYF	TGCGCCAGCAGCTTGGAGGCAGGGGGCGGGGGTTTGAAGACCCAGTACTTC
.	.	TRBV18	TRBJ2-5	CASSPGTQETQYF	TGTGCCAGCTCACCAGGGACTCAAGAGACCCAGTACTTC
.	.	TRBV15	TRBJ1-3	CATSRVGSGNTIYF	TGTGCCACCAGCAGAGTCGGCTCTGGAAACACCATATATTTT
.	.	TRBV6-4	TRBJ1-4	CASSDSVGSGKLFF	TGTGCCAGCAGTGACTCGGTGGGGAGCGGAAAACTGTTTTTT
.	few	TRBV5-1	TRBJ2-3	CASSSAQVSTDTQYF	TGCGCCAGCAGCTCGGCCCAGGTTAGCACAGATACGCAGTATTTT